The 29 T cell receptor beta chains given below trace back to one sample, sequenced in a study of OX40 agonist ivuxolimab in advanced cancers. Generated by immunoSEQ multiplex PCR, the TCRdb table keeps only in-frame clones and is missing some. The sample gives over 50,000 clones, around nine tenths of which show up once; 1.5% is in the top ten. The sequencing here drew on CD4+ or CD8+ T cells sorted from blood, taken in a trial of the OX40 agonist ivuxolimab. The receptor source for this set is an adult with an advanced solid tumor such as melanoma, head and neck, liver or kidney cancer.

The rearrangement links TRBV9 to TRBJ2-2; no definite D call. V lost 0 bases and J lost 7, with 10 bases in between. Germline values: CDR1 SGDLS, CDR2 YYNGEE. This CDR3 comprises 14 residues. CDR3 amino acids: CASSVVVGHGELFF. For the CDR3, the DNA is TGTGCCAGCAGCGTAGTAGTAGGGCACGGGGAGCTGTTTTTT.

The chain recombines TRBV6-5 with TRBJ1-2, with a weak D call TRBD1 (6 bases). Germline loops: CDR1 MNHEY, CDR2 SVGAGI. V was cut by 6 bases and J by 4 bases, with 18 bases left in between. This CDR3 spans 15 amino acids. CDR3 nucleotides: TGTGCCAGCAGGTCCCTGACCGGGACAAGCTATGGCTACACCTTC. It specifies CASRSLTGTSYGYTF.

This chain connects TRBV7-3 to TRBJ2-1; D unresolved. The CDR3 length is 13 residues. The ends were cut back, 0 bases at V and 5 bases at J, with 5 bases in the middle. Germline V lookup: CDR1 SGHTA, CDR2 FQGTGA. CDR3 amino acids: CASSLTRNNEQFF. CDR3 coding DNA: TGTGCCAGCAGCTTAACGAGGAACAATGAGCAGTTCTTC.

V is TRBV10-1 and J is TRBJ2-1, with D unclear. CDR3 length: 12 amino acids. Per the germline V gene, CDR1 is WNHNN and CDR2 is SYGVQD (reference sequence). V lost 8 bases and J lost 0, with 5 bases in between. CDR3 region: CASGISYNEQFF. The CDR3 DNA reads TGCGCCAGCGGAATCTCCTACAATGAGCAGTTCTTC.

J is TRBJ1-1 and V is TRBV7-2; a weak D match, TRBD1 (6 bases). Trimming took off 5 bases at V and 0 bases at J, with 10 bases between the two ends. This CDR3 spans 14 amino acids. The germline V gene has CDR1 SGHTA and CDR2 FQGNSA. The CDR3: CASSTGTLNTEAFF. The CDR3 DNA is TGTGCCAGCAGCACCGGGACACTGAACACTGAAGCTTTCTTT.

The V gene is TRBV10-1, the J gene TRBJ1-5; no clear D gene. Germline V gene lookup returns CDR1 WNHNN and CDR2 SYGVQD (reference sequence). The CDR3 extends over 22 amino acids. Trimming took 2 bases from V and 5 from J, leaving 34 bases between them. CDR3 sequence: CASSEGVGVCGSREDVDQPQHF. Written as DNA, the CDR3 is TGCGCCAGCAGTGAGGGGGTCGGTGTCTGCGGGTCCCGGGAAGATGTGGATCAGCCCCAGCATTTT.

This rearrangement joins TRBV4-1 to TRBJ1-4; D may be TRBD1 (6 bases). V was trimmed by 6 bases and J by 4 bases, leaving 15 bases between them. CDR3 length: 15 residues. Germline assignment: CDR1 MGHRA and CDR2 YSYEKL. CDR3 sequence reads: CASSRRGQLNEKLFF. CDR3 DNA: TGCGCCAGCAGTCGACGTGGACAGCTTAATGAAAAACTGTTTTTT.

The gene calls are TRBV19 and TRBJ1-6, with 9 positions matching TRBD1. The CDR3 length is 14 residues. The V gene end was trimmed by 6 bases and the J gene end by 10 bases; junction bases not matched to a gene: 7. Per the germline V gene, CDR1 is LNHDA and CDR2 is SQIVND (reference sequence). In DNA, the CDR3 is TGTGCCAGTAGAACCGGGACAGGGAACTCACCCCTCCACTTT. Its translation is CASRTGTGNSPLHF.

This chain connects TRBV11-2 to TRBJ2-1; 10 bases map to TRBD2. The length of the CDR3 is 17 residues. Germline V gene sequence: CDR1 SGHAT, CDR2 FQNNGV. The junction had 15 bases not matched to a gene; V was cut back by 5 bases and J by 8 bases. In DNA form, the CDR3 reads TGTGCCAGCAGCCCCCTCAAGTCCGCTAGCGGGGGACATGAGCAGTTCTTC. Translating it yields CASSPLKSASGGHEQFF.

This chain joins TRBV6-5 and TRBJ2-1, with 10 nucleotides matching TRBD1. The germline V gene encodes CDR1 MNHEY and CDR2 SVGAGI. The CDR3 has 15 residues. The V segment lost 6 bases and the J segment 2 bases; nucleotides outside the gene matches: 4. The CDR3 DNA is TGTGCCAGCAGCTTGGACAGGGGGACCTACAATGAGCAGTTCTTC. Amino acid sequence: CASSLDRGTYNEQFF.

The gene calls are TRBV7-3 and TRBJ1-3, with no clear D. In germline, CDR1 is SGHTA, CDR2 FQGTGA. This CDR3 has 14 amino acids. The V end was cut by 2 bases, the J end by 2 bases, with 7 bases between. The CDR3 bases are TGTGCCAGCAGCTTATCTGGAACTGGAAACACCATATATTTT. Protein: CASSLSGTGNTIYF.

This clone appeared a few times. As DNA, the CDR3 is TGTGCCAGCAGTGAGGAGGGGGGGAGGGGCCGGGAGCAGTACTTC. Translated: CASSEEGGRGREQYF. V and J are TRBV6-1 and TRBJ2-7; tentatively, D is TRBD2 (7 bases). The V and J ends lost 3 bases and 7 bases respectively, with 19 bases between them. The germline V gene encodes CDR1 MNHNS and CDR2 SASEGT. The CDR3 consists of 15 residues.

The genes are TRBV19 and TRBJ2-3; TRBD2 matches 7 bases. CDR1 and CDR2 from the germline V gene are LNHDA and SQIVND (reference sequence). The J segment lost 1 base and the V segment lost 10 bases, leaving 8 bases of the junction unmatched. The CDR3 contains 14 residues. CDR3 sequence reads: CATSAGSGTDTQYF. The CDR3 DNA reads TGTGCCACTTCAGCGGGGTCGGGCACAGATACGCAGTATTTT.

The chain employs TRBV5-1 and TRBJ2-5, with 11 bases lining up with TRBD1. The junction had 6 bases not matched to a gene; V was cut back by 0 bases and J by 5 bases. This CDR3 has 16 amino acids. Germline-derived CDR1 and CDR2 are SGHRS and YFSETQ. The CDR3 nucleotides read TGCGCCAGCAGCTTGGCGCGGACAGGGGGCGGGGAGACCCAGTACTTC. Translation: CASSLARTGGGETQYF.

This chain uses TRBV27 with TRBJ2-5; D not resolved. Germline CDR1 is MNHEY and CDR2 is SMNVEV (reference sequence). Trimming left V 2 bases short and J 5 bases short, with 9 bases between. This CDR3 has 13 amino acids. Written as DNA, the CDR3 is TGTGCCAGCAGTTTAAGAGTTGGCGAGACCCAGTACTTC. This translates into CASSLRVGETQYF.

The gene calls are TRBV9 and TRBJ1-4, with D unresolved. V shed 3 bases and J shed 4 bases, with 7 bases lying between them. Germline V gene data show CDR1 as SGDLS and CDR2 as YYNGEE. The CDR3 consists of 13 residues. In nucleotides, the CDR3 is TGTGCCAGCAGCGCGACCGGTAATGAAAAACTGTTTTTT. Translating it yields CASSATGNEKLFF.

V is TRBV12-5 and J is TRBJ2-7, with 10 bases matching TRBD1. CDR1 LGHNT and CDR2 FRNRAP come from the germline V gene. V shed 0 bases, J shed 4 bases, and the junction held 21 bases outside the gene matches. The CDR3 covers 21 residues. CDR3 residues: CASGLVRGGTGDYRGPYEQYF. As DNA, the CDR3 is TGTGCTAGTGGTTTGGTTAGAGGAGGGACAGGGGACTACCGGGGGCCGTACGAGCAGTACTTC.

The chain joins TRBV6-6 to TRBJ2-1, with TRBD1 matching 10 bases. CDR1 and CDR2 (germline): MNHNY, SVGAGI (reference sequence). The CDR3 totals 15 residues. The V gene end was trimmed by 6 bases and the J gene end by 1 base; junction bases not matched to a gene: 3. CDR3 bases: TGTGCCAGCAGGTGGACAGGGGGTTCCTACAATGAGCAGTTCTTC. Encoded protein: CASRWTGGSYNEQFF.

The chain uses TRBV9 and TRBJ2-1, with 8 bases matching TRBD1. The V gene's germline CDR1 is SGDLS and CDR2 YYNGEE. The trim removed 1 base at V and 6 bases at J, leaving 6 bases unmatched. The CDR3 loop spans 15 amino acids. The CDR3 region is CASSVSGQGINEQFF. The DNA of the CDR3 is TGTGCCAGCAGCGTATCAGGACAGGGCATCAATGAGCAGTTCTTC.

This chain connects TRBV5-8 to TRBJ2-6; D is unclear. The CDR3 totals 15 residues. V was clipped by 6 bases and J by 2 bases, with 12 bases between them. Germline lookup yields CDR1 SGHTS and CDR2 YDEGEE. CDR3 nucleotides: TGTGCCAGCACGACCCTGACGGCTGGGGCCAACGTCCTGACTTTC. Its translation is CASTTLTAGANVLTF.

J is TRBJ2-3 and V is TRBV9, with 12 bases aligning to TRBD2. CDR1 and CDR2 (germline): SGDLS, YYNGEE. The V and J ends lost 4 bases and 2 bases, in that order; junction bases with no gene match: 5. CDR3 length equals 16 residues. The CDR3 loop reads CASSLRTSGTTDTQYF. The CDR3 bases are TGTGCCAGCAGCCTTAGGACTAGCGGGACCACAGATACGCAGTATTTT. Drawing the rest from reference TRBV9 and TRBJ2-3, the complete variable domain is DSGVTQTPKHLITATGQRVTLRCSPRSGDLSVYWYQQSLDQGLQFLIQYYNGEERAKGNILERFSAQQFPDLHSELNLSSLELGDSALYFCASSLRTSGTTDTQYFGPGTRLTVL.

This chain joins TRBV10-3 and TRBJ2-1; no definite D call. This CDR3 is 15 amino acids long. Germline V lookup: CDR1 ENHRY, CDR2 SYGVKD. V dropped 4 bases and J dropped 1 base, with 11 bases sitting between them. The CDR3 region is CAISGQGFSYNEQFF. In DNA, the CDR3 is TGTGCCATCAGTGGACAAGGTTTTTCCTACAATGAGCAGTTCTTC.

V gene TRBV19 combines with J gene TRBJ2-3; no definite D call. The length of the CDR3 is 13 residues. CDR1 is LNHDA and CDR2 is SQIVND in the germline V gene (reference sequence). The V end was cut by 5 bases, the J end by 5 bases, with 11 bases between. This chain's CDR3 is CASSEQSGDTQYF. CDR3 nucleotides: TGTGCCAGTAGTGAACAGTCTGGAGATACGCAGTATTTT.

The CDR3 region is CAWSVMTGNTEQFF. The CDR3 bases are TGTGCCTGGAGTGTAATGACAGGGAATACTGAGCAGTTCTTC. The chain recombines TRBV30 with TRBJ2-1; 7 bases fit TRBD1. Losses at the gene ends were 0 bases for V and 9 bases for J; bases not matched to a gene: 8. This CDR3 has 14 residues. CDR1 is GTSNPN, CDR2 SVGIG, per germline (reference sequence).

The chain joins TRBV5-4 to TRBJ1-6; 7 bases are a match to TRBD1. J gave up 2 bases and V 4 bases, and 3 bases lay outside the gene matches. The CDR3 covers 15 residues. CDR1 SGHNT and CDR2 YYREEE come from the germline V gene (reference sequence). CDR3 bases: TGTGCCAGCAGCGCCGGGACAGCCTATAATTCACCCCTCCACTTT. This encodes CASSAGTAYNSPLHF.

This chain connects TRBV5-6 to TRBJ2-5; a weak D match, TRBD2 (6 bases). The germline V gene has CDR1 SGHDT and CDR2 YYEEEE. The CDR3 sequence is 16 residues long. The V end lost 0 bases, the J end lost 3 bases, and 15 bases lay between the germline ends. This CDR3 is CASSLGYRREKETQYF. CDR3 in DNA: TGTGCCAGCAGCTTGGGATATAGACGGGAGAAAGAGACCCAGTACTTC.

This clone was seen a single time. The chain couples TRBV6-5 to TRBJ2-7; the D is unclear. CDR1 is MNHEY, CDR2 SVGAGI, per germline. Trimming cost V 11 bases and J 2 bases, with 22 bases left between them. The length of the CDR3 is 15 residues. The DNA for the CDR3 is TGTGCCGGACCGTCTTTAGGGCGCCGTACCTACGAGCAGTACTTC. Amino acids: CAGPSLGRRTYEQYF.

This chain joins TRBV18 and TRBJ2-5, with TRBD2 as a possible D gene (6 bases). Germline CDR1 reads KGHSH; CDR2 reads LQKENI. The CDR3 runs to 14 residues. The V and J ends lost 0 bases and 5 bases respectively, with 10 bases between them. The CDR3 sequence: CASSPPAGRETQYF. The CDR3 DNA reads as TGTGCCAGCTCACCACCGGCAGGGAGGGAGACCCAGTACTTC.

This clone was observed a single time. The chain uses TRBV6-6 and TRBJ1-4, with unresolved D. This CDR3 region has 13 residues. Trimming took 7 bases from V and 3 from J, leaving 9 bases between them. Per germline, CDR1 MNHNY and CDR2 SVGAGI (reference sequence). CDR3 nucleotide sequence: TGTGCCAGCAAGCCCCTGGCTAATGAAAAACTGTTTTTT. This sequence encodes CASKPLANEKLFF.